This TCR beta chain is from a study of blood T cell repertoires in COVID-19. Germline V gene lookup returns CDR1 MGHRA and CDR2 YSYEKL. The ends lost 3 bases at V and 3 bases at J; junction bases unmatched: 0. The CDR3 has 15 residues. TCRdb's table, derived via immunoSEQ multiplex PCR, lists solely in-frame clones and lacks some. The sample includes around 190,000 clones, 79% of them seen just once. The receptor's source is a woman in her 40s with COVID-19, enrolled during active disease. The specimen sequenced was peripheral blood. The rearrangement joins TRBV4-1 to TRBJ2-2, with TRBD2 matching over 11 bases. CDR3 DNA sequence: TGCGCCAGCAGCCAGGGACTAGCGGACACCGGGGAGCTGTTTTTT. Translating it yields CASSQGLADTGELFF.